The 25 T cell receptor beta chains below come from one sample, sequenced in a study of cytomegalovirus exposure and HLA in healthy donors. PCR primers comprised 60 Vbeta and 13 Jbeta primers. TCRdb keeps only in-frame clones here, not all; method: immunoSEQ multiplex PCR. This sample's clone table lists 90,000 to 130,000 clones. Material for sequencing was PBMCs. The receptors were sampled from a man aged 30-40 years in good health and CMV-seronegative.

This CDR3 reads CASSLARVDGGYTF. As DNA, the CDR3 is TGTGCCAGCAGCTTGGCCAGGGTTGACGGCGGCTACACCTTC. The rearrangement links TRBV5-5 to TRBJ1-2, with TRBD1 as a possible D gene (5 bases). The CDR3 has 14 residues. Trimming stripped 0 bases from V and 8 bases from J, with 14 bases between. Germline-derived CDR1 and CDR2 are SGHKS and YYEKEE (reference sequence).

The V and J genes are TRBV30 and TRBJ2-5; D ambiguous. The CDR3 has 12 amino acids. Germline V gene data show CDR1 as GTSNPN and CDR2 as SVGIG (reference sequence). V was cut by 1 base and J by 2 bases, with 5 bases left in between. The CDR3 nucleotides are TGTGCCTGGAGTGCGGTGCAAGAGACCCAGTACTTC. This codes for CAWSAVQETQYF.

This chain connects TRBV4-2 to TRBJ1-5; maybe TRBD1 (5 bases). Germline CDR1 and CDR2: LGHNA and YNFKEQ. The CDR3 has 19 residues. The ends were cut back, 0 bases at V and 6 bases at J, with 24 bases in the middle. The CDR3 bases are TGTGCCAGCAGCCAAGATCTACCTCGGGGGAGGGTGGGAAGTCAGCCCCAGCATTTT. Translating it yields CASSQDLPRGRVGSQPQHF.

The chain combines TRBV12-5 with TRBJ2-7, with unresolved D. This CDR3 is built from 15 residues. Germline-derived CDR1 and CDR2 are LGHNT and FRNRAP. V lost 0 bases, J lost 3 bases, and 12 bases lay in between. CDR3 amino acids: CASGLVGILNYEQYF. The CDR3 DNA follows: TGTGCTAGTGGTTTGGTGGGCATCTTGAACTACGAGCAGTACTTC.

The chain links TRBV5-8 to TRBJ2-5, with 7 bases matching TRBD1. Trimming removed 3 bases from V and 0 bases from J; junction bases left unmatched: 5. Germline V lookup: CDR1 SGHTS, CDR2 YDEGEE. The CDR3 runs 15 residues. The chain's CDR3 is CASSSGQRYQETQYF. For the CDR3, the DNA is TGTGCCAGCAGCTCGGGACAGAGGTACCAAGAGACCCAGTACTTC.

The CDR3, as DNA: TGTGCCAGCAGCTTAGAGGTAGGCGGGACGGGATCTTACGAGCAGTACTTC. This sequence encodes CASSLEVGGTGSYEQYF. V gene TRBV7-2 combines with J gene TRBJ2-7; a weak D match, TRBD2 (6 bases). Trimming took off 1 base at V and 4 bases at J, with 20 bases between the two ends. Germline CDR1 and CDR2: SGHTA and FQGNSA. This CDR3 has 17 residues.

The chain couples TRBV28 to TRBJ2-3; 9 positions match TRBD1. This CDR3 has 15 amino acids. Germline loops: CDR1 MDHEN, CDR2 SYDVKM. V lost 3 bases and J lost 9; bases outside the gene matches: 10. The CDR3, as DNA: TGTGCCAGCAGTTTTCGGGACAGGGAGAGGAAAACGCAGTATTTT. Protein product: CASSFRDRERKTQYF.

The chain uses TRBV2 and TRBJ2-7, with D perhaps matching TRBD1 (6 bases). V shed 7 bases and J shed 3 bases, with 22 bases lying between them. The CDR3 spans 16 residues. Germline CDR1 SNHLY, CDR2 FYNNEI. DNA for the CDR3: TGTGCCAGCACCCCTTTAGGACAGAGAGAAGGCTACGAGCAGTACTTC. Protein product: CASTPLGQREGYEQYF.

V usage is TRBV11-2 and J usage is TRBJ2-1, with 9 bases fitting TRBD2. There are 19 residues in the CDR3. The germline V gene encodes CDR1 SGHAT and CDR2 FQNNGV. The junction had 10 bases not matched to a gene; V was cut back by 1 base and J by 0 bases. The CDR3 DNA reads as TGTGCCAGCAGCTTAGGGCTAGCGGGATACCAGAGCTCCTACAATGAGCAGTTCTTC. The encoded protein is CASSLGLAGYQSSYNEQFF.

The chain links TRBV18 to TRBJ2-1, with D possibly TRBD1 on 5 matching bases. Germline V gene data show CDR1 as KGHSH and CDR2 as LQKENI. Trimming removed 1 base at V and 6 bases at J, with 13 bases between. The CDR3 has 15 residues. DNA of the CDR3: TGTGCCAGCTCACCACTAGGGGTCCCCAGCAATGAGCAGTTCTTC. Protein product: CASSPLGVPSNEQFF.

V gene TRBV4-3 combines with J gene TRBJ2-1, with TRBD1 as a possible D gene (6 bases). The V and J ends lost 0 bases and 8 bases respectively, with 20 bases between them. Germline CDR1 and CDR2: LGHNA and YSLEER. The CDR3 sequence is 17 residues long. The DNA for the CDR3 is TGCGCCAGCAGCCAAGATTGGTCTAAGGGGGTGGTAGATGAGCAGTTCTTC. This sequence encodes CASSQDWSKGVVDEQFF.

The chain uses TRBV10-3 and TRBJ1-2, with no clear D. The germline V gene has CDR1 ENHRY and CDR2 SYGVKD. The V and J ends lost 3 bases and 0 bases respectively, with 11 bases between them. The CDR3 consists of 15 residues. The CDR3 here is CAISESGGANYGYTF. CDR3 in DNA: TGTGCCATCAGTGAATCCGGCGGCGCTAACTATGGCTACACCTTC.

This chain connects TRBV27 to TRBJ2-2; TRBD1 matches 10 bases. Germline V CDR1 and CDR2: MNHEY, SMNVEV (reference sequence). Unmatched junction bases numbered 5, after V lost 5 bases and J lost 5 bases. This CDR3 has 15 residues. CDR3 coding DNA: TGTGCCAGCAGTATAGGGACAGGGGTAACCGGGGAGCTGTTTTTT. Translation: CASSIGTGVTGELFF.

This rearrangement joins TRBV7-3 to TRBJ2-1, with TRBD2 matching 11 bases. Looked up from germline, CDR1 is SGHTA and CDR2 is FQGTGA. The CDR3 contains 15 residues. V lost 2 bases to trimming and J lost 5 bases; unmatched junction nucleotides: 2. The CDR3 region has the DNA TGTGCCAGCAGCTTACTAGCGGGGGGTCACAATGAGCAGTTCTTC. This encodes CASSLLAGGHNEQFF.

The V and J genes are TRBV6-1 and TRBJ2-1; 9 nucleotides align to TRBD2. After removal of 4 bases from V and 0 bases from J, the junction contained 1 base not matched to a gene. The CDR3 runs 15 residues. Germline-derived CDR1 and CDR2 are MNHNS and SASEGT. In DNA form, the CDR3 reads TGTGCCAGCAGTGGGACTAGCGCCTCCTACAATGAGCAGTTCTTC. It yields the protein CASSGTSASYNEQFF.

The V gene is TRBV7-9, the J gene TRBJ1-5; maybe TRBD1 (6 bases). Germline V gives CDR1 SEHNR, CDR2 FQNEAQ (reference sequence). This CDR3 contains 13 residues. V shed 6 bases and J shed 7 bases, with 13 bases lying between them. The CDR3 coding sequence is TGTGCCAGCAGGCAGGGGCAGGGCCAGCCCCAGCATTTT. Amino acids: CASRQGQGQPQHF.

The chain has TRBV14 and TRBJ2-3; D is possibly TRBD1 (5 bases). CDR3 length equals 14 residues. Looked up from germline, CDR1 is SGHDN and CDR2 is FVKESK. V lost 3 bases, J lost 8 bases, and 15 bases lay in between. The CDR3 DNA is TGTGCCAGCAGCCAGCTTCCAGGGTTAGGTACGCAGTATTTT. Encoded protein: CASSQLPGLGTQYF.

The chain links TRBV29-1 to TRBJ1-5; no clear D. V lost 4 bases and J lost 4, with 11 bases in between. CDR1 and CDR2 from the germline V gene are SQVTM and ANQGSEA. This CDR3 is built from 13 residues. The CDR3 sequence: CSVVQRPNQPQHF. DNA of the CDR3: TGCAGCGTTGTACAGAGACCAAATCAGCCCCAGCATTTT.

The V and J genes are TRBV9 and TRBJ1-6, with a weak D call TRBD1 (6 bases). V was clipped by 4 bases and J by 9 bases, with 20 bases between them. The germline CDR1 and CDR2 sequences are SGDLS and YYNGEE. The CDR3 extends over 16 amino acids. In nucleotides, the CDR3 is TGTGCCAGCAGCCCAAATTCCGGGACAACTCTTTCACCCCTCCACTTT. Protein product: CASSPNSGTTLSPLHF. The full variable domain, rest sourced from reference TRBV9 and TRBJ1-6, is DSGVTQTPKHLITATGQRVTLRCSPRSGDLSVYWYQQSLDQGLQFLIQYYNGEERAKGNILERFSAQQFPDLHSELNLSSLELGDSALYFCASSPNSGTTLSPLHFGNGTRLTVT.

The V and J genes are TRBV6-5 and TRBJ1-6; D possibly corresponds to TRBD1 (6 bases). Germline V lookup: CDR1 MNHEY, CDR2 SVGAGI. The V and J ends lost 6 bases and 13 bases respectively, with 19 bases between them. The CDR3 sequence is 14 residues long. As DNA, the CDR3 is TGTGCCAGCAGCATTCAGGGGCCTCTTGGGCCCCTCCACTTT. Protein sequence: CASSIQGPLGPLHF.

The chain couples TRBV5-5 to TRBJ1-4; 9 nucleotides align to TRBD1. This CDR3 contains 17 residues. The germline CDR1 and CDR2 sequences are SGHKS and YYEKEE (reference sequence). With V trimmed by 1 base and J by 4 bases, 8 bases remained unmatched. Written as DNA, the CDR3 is TGTGCCAGCAGCTTGAGTACAGGGGGCGCCGTTAATGAAAAACTGTTTTTT. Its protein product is CASSLSTGGAVNEKLFF.

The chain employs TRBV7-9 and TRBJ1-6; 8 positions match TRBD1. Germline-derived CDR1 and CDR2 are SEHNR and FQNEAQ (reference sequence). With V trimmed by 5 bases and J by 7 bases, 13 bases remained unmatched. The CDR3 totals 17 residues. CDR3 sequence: CASSPMGQGARNSPLHF. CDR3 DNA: TGTGCCAGCAGCCCCATGGGCCAGGGGGCGAGAAATTCACCCCTCCACTTT. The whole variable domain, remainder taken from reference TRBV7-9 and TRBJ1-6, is DTGVSQNPRHKITKRGQNVTFRCDPISEHNRLYWYRQTLGQGPEFLTYFQNEAQLEKSRLLSDRFSAERPKGSFSTLEIQRTEQGDSAMYLCASSPMGQGARNSPLHFGNGTRLTVT.

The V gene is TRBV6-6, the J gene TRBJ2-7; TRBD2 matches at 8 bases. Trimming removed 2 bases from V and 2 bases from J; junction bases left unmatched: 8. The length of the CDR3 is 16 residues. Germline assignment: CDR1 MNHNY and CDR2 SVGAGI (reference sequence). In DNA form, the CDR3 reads TGTGCCAGCAGTTACGTTAGCGGGGCCACTACCTACGAGCAGTACTTC. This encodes CASSYVSGATTYEQYF.

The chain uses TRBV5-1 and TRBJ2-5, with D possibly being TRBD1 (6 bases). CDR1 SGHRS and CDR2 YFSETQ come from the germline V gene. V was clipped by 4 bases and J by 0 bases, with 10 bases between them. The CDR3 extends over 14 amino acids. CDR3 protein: CASSQGQYQETQYF. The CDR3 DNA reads TGCGCCAGCAGCCAGGGGCAGTACCAAGAGACCCAGTACTTC.

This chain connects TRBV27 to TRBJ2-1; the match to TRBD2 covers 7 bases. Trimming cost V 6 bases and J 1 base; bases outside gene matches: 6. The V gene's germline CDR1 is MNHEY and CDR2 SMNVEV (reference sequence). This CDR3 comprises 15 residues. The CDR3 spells CASRSSGLSYNEQFF. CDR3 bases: TGTGCCAGCAGATCTAGCGGCTTATCCTACAATGAGCAGTTCTTC.